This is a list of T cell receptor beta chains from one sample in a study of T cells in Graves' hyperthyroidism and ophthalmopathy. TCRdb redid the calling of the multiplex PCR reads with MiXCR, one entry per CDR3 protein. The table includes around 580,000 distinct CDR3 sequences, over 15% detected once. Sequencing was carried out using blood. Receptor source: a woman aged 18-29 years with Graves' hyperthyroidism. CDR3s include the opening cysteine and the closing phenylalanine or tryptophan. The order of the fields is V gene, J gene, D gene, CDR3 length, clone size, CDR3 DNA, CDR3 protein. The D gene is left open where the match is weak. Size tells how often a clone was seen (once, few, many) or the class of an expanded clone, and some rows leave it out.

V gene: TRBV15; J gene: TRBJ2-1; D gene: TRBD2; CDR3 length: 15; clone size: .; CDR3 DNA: TGTGCCACCAGCAGAGATCAAAGCGGGAGCAATGAGCAGTTCTTC; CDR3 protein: CATSRDQSGSNEQFF
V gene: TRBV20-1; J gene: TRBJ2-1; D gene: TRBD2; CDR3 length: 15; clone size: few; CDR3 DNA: TGCAGTGCTCCACGAGCGGGACCCTCCTACAATGAGCAGTTCTTC; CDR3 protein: CSAPRAGPSYNEQFF
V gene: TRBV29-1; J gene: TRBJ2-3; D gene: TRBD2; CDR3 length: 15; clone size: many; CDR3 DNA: TGCAGCGTTGAGAGGCTAGCGGGAGGGCGGGATACGCAGTATTTT; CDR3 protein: CSVERLAGGRDTQYF
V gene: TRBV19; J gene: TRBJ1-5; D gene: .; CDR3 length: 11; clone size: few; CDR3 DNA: TGTGCCAGTGGTGGTGGACAGCCCCAGCATTTT; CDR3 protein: CASGGGQPQHF
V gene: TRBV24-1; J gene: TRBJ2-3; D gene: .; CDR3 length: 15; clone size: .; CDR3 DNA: TGTGCCACCAGTGCCTTCTCCCCCAAGGGGTGGACGCAGTATTTT; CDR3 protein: CATSAFSPKGWTQYF
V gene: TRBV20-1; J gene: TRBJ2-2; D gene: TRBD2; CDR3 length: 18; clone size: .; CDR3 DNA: TGCAGTGCTAAACCGGGACTAGCGGGGGGATCGAACACCGGGGAGCTGTTTTTT; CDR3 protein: CSAKPGLAGGSNTGELFF
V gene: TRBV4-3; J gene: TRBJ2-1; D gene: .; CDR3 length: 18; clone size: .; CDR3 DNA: TGCGCCAGCAGCCAAGATGACAACAGGGAGGATCCCTACAATGAGCAGTTCTTC; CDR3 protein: CASSQDDNREDPYNEQFF
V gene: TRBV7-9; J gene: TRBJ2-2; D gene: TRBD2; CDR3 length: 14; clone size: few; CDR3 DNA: TGTGCCAACCAGGAGCGGGAGAACACCGGGGAGCTGTTTTTT; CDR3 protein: CANQERENTGELFF
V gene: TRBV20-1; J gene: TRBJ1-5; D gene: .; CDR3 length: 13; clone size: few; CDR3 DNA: TGCAGTGCTAGAGACGCTGGGCGAGGGCCCCAGCATTTT; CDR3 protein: CSARDAGRGPQHF
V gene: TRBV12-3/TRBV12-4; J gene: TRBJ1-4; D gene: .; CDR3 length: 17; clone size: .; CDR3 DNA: TGTGCCAGCAGTTGTAGGTGGAGGGGAGAGACTAATGAAAAACTGTTTTTT; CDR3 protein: CASSCRWRGETNEKLFF
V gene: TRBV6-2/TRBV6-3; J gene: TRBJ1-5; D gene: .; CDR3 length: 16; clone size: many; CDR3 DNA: TGTGCCAGCAGTTATCTAGCAGTCGTTGCCAATCAGCCCCAGCATTTT; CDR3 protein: CASSYLAVVANQPQHF
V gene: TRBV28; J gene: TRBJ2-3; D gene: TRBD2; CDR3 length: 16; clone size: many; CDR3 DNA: TGTGCCAGCAGTTCCGTAGCGGGGAGCTCCGCAGATACGCAGTATTTT; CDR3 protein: CASSSVAGSSADTQYF
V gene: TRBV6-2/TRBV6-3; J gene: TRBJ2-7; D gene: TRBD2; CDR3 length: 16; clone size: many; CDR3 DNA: TGTGCCAGCAGACCCTCGGGGGGACTAGCGTCGTACGAGCAGTACTTC; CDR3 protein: CASRPSGGLASYEQYF
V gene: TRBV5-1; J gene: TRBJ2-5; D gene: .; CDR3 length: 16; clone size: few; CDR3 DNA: TGCGCCAGCAGCTTGTGGTACCGCGGGCCCCAAGAGACCCAGTACTTC; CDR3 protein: CASSLWYRGPQETQYF
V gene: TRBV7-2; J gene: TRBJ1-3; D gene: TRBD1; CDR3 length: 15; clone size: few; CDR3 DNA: TGTGCCAGCAGCCCGGGACAGGGGCTACGAAACACCATATATTTT; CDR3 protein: CASSPGQGLRNTIYF
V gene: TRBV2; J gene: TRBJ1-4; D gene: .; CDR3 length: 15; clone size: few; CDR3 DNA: TGTGCCAGCAGTGAAGGGGGGACCTCAAGTGAAAAACTGTTTTTT; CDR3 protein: CASSEGGTSSEKLFF
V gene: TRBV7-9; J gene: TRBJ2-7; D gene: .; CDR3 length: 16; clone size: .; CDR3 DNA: TGTGCCAGCAGCTTAGAGGGACGTAGTTTTGGGTACGAGCAGTACTTC; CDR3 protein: CASSLEGRSFGYEQYF
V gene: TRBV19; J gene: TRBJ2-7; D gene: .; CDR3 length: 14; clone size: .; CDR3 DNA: TGTGCCAGTAGTACCGACAGGGAGGTCGACGAGCAGTACTTC; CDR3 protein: CASSTDREVDEQYF
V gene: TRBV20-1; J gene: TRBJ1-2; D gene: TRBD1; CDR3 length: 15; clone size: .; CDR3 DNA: TGCAGTGCTAGAGACTGGGACAGGGTGAGCTATGGCTACACCTTC; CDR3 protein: CSARDWDRVSYGYTF
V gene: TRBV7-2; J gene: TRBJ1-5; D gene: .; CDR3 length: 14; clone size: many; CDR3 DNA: TGTGCCAGCAGCTTAGGTGCTAGCAATCAGCCCCAGCATTTT; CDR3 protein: CASSLGASNQPQHF
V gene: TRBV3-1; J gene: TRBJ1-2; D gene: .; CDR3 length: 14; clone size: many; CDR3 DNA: TGTGCCAGCAGCCAAGAAGGGCGGTCCGGGGGCTACACCTTC; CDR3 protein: CASSQEGRSGGYTF
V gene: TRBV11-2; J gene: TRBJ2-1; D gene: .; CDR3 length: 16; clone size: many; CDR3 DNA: TGTGCCAGCAGCTTGCGCTCCGGGTCTCTCTACAATGAGCAGTTCTTC; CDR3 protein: CASSLRSGSLYNEQFF
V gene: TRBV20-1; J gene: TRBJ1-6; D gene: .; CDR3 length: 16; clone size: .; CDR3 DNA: TGCAGTGCTAGAGATAGTGCGGCAGGCCTTGGTTCACCCCTCCACTTT; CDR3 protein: CSARDSAAGLGSPLHF
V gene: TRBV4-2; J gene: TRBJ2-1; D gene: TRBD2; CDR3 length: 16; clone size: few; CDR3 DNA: TGTGCCAGCAGCCATAATCCTAGCGGGAGGGACGGTGAGCAGTTCTTC; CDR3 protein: CASSHNPSGRDGEQFF
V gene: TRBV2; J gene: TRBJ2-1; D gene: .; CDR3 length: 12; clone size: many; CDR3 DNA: TGTGCCAGCAGTGGCACATCCAATGAGCAGTTCTTC; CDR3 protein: CASSGTSNEQFF
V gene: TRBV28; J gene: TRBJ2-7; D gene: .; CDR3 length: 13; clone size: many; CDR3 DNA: TGTGCCAGCAGCCCCGGGGACTCCTACGAGCAGTACTTC; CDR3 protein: CASSPGDSYEQYF
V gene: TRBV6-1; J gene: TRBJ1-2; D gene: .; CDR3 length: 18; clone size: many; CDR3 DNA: TGTGCCAGCAGTGAATATTTTCTCCCGGCTCAAGCTAACTATGGCTACACCTTC; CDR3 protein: CASSEYFLPAQANYGYTF
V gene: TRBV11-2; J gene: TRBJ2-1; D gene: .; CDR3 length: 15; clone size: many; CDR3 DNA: TGTGCCAGCAGCTTAGGCAGTCTCTCCTACAATGAGCAGTTCTTC; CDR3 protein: CASSLGSLSYNEQFF
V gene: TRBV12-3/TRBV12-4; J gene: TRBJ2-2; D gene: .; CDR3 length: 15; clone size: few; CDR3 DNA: TGTGCCAGCAGGTCCAGAACGGGAGATTCCGGGGAGCTGTTTTTT; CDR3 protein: CASRSRTGDSGELFF
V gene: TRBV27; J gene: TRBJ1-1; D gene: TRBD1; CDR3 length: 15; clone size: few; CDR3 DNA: TGTGCCAGCAGCACATTCTCAGGGGGGGCGGTTGAAGCTTTCTTT; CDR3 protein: CASSTFSGGAVEAFF
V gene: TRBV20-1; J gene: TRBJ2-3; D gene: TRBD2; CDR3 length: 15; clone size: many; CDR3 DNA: TGCAGTGCTCGTACTAGCGGGGGTAACACAGATACGCAGTATTTT; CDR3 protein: CSARTSGGNTDTQYF
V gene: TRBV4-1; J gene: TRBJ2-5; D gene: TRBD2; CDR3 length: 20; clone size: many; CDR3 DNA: TGCGCCAGCAGCCATCGAGAGATAACCGGGACTAGCGGGAAGCAAGAGACCCAGTACTTC; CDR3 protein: CASSHREITGTSGKQETQYF
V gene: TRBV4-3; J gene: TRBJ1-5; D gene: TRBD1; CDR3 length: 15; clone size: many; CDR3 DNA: TGCGCCAGCAGCCCCGACAGGGAGGCGGGGCAGCCCCAGCATTTT; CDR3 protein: CASSPDREAGQPQHF
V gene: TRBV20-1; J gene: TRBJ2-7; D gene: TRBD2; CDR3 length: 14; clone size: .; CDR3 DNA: TGCAGTGCTACGAAGCGGGAGGGCCGGGACGAGCAGTACTTC; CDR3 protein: CSATKREGRDEQYF
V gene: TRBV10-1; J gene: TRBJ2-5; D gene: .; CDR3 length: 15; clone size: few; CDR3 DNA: TGCGCCAGCAGTGAGGCAGGGTCACCGCAAGAGACCCAGTACTTC; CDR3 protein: CASSEAGSPQETQYF
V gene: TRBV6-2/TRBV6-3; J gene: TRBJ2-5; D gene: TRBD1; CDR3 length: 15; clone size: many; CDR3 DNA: TGTGCCAGCAGCACCGGACAGGGCGTACAAGAGACCCAGTACTTC; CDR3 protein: CASSTGQGVQETQYF
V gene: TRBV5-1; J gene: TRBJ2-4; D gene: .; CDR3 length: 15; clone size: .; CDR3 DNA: TGCGCCAGCAGCCCCGGTGGGGGAGCCAAAAACATTCAGTACTTC; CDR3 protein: CASSPGGGAKNIQYF
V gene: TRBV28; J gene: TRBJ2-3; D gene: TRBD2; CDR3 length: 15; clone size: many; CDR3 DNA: TGTGCCAGCGGAGGACTAGTGGCCCCCACAGATACGCAGTATTTT; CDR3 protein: CASGGLVAPTDTQYF
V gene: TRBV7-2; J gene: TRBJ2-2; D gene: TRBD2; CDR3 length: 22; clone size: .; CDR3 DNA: TGTGCCAGCAGCCCCCGCCCCCGGACTAGCGGGAGGAGCGAAGGAGTCACCGGGGAGCTGTTTTTT; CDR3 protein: CASSPRPRTSGRSEGVTGELFF
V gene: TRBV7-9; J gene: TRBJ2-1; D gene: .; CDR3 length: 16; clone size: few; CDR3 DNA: TGTGCCAGCAGCCCCCGGACGGGGGAGTCCTACAATGAGCAGTTCTTC; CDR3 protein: CASSPRTGESYNEQFF
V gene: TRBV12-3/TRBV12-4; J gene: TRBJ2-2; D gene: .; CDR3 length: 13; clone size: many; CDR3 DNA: TGTGCCAGCAACACAGGGACGACCGGGGAGCTGTTTTTT; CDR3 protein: CASNTGTTGELFF
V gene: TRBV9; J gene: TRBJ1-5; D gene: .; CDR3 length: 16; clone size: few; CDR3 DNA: TGTGCCAGCACCAACAGGGCCCCGGATAGCAATCAGCCCCAGCATTTT; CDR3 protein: CASTNRAPDSNQPQHF
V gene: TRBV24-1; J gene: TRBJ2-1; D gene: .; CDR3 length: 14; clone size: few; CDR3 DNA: TGTGCCACCAGTGACCCCGGTGCGGGTGATGAGCAGTTCTTC; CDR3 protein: CATSDPGAGDEQFF
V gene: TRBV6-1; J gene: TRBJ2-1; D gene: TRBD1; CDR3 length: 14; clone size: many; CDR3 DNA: TGTGCCAGCAGTTCGACAGGGGCAGACAATGAGCAGTTCTTC; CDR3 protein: CASSSTGADNEQFF
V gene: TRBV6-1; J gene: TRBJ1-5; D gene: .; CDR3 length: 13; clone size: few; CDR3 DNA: TGTGCCAGCAGACCAGGGGTCAATCAGCCCCAGCATTTT; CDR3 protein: CASRPGVNQPQHF
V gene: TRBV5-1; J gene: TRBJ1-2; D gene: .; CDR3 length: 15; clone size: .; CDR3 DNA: TGCGCCAGCAGCTTGGCTTTATGGACTAACTATGGCTACACCTTC; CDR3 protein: CASSLALWTNYGYTF
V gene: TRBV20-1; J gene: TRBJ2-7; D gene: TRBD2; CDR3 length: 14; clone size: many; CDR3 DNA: TGCAGTGCTAGAGTTTCGCGACTAGCGTTCGAGCAGTACTTC; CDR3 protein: CSARVSRLAFEQYF
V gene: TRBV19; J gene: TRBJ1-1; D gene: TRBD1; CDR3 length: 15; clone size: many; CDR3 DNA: TGTGCCAGTAGTTCCGGGACAGGGTCGATACCTGAAGCTTTCTTT; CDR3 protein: CASSSGTGSIPEAFF
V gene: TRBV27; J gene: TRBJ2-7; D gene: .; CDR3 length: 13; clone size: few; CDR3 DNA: TGTGCCAGCAGTTTCGGAAGGGTATACGAGCAGTACTTC; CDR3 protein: CASSFGRVYEQYF
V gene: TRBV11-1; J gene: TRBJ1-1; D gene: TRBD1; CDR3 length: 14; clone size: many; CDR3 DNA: TGTGCCAGCAGTTTCAGACAGGGACCCACTGAAGCTTTCTTT; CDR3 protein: CASSFRQGPTEAFF
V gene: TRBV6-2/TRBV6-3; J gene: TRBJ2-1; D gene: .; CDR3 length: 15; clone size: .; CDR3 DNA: TGTGCTCAAAAACGGGGTCCTAGCGCCTACAATGAGCAGTTCTTC; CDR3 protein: CAQKRGPSAYNEQFF
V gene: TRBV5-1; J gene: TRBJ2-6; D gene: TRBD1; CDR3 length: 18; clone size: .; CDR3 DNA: TGCGCCAGCAGACAACCGGGACAGACCTCAAAGGGGGCCAACGTCCTGACTTTC; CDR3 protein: CASRQPGQTSKGANVLTF
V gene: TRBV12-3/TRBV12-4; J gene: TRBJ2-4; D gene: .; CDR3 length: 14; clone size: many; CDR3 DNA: TGTGCCAGCAGTCCGCCACTGGGGAAAAACATTCAGTACTTC; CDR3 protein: CASSPPLGKNIQYF
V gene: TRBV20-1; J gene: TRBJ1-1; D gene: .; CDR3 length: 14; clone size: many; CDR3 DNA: TGCAGTGCTGCCGGGCCACAGCCCGAACCTGAAGCTTTCTTT; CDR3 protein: CSAAGPQPEPEAFF